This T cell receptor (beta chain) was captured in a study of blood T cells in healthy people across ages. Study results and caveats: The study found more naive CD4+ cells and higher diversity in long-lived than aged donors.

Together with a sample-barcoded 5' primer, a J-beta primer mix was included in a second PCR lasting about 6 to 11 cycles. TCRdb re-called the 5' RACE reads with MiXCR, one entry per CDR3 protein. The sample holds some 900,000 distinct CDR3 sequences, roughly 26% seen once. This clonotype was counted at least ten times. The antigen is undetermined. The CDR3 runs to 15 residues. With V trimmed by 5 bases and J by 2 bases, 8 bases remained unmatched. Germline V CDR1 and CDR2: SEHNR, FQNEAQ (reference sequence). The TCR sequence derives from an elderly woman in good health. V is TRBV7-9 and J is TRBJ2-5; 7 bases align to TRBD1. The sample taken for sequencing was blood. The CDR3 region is CASSRGQYDQETQYF. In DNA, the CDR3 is TGTGCCAGCAGCCGGGGACAGTATGATCAAGAGACCCAGTACTTC.